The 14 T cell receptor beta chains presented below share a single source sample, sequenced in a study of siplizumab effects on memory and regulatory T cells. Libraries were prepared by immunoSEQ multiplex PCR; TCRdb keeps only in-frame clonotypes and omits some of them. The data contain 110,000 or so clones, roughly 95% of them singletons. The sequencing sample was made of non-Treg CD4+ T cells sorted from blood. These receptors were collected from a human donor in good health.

Written as DNA, the CDR3 is TGTGCCAGTAGGGACAGGGGAAGGGGCAATCAGCCCCAGCATTTT. Its translation is CASRDRGRGNQPQHF. The chain carries TRBV19 and TRBJ1-5, with 9 bases fitting TRBD1. This CDR3 has 15 residues. Looked up from germline, CDR1 is LNHDA and CDR2 is SQIVND (reference sequence). J lost 2 bases, V lost 6 bases, and 5 bases had no gene match.

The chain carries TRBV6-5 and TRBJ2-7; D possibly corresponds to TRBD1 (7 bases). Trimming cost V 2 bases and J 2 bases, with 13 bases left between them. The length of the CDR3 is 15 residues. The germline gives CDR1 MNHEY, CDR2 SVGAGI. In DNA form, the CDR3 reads TGTGCCAGCAGTTACGCGGGGACAGAGACCTACGAGCAGTACTTC. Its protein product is CASSYAGTETYEQYF.

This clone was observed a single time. CDR3 sequence: CASSGLGGNYGYTF. CDR3 sequence (DNA): TGTGCCAGCAGCGGATTGGGGGGTAACTATGGCTACACCTTC. V and J are TRBV5-6 and TRBJ1-2; TRBD1 might be the D (5 bases). Germline CDR1 is SGHDT and CDR2 is YYEEEE. The CDR3 loop spans 14 amino acids. V was trimmed by 4 bases and J by 1 base, leaving 11 bases between them.

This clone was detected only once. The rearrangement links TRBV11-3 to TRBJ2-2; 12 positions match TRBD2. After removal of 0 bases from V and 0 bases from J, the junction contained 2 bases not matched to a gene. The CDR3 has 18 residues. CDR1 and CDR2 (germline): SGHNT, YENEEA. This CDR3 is CASSLETSGGPNTGELFF. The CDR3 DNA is TGTGCCAGCAGCTTAGAGACTAGCGGGGGACCGAACACCGGGGAGCTGTTTTTT.

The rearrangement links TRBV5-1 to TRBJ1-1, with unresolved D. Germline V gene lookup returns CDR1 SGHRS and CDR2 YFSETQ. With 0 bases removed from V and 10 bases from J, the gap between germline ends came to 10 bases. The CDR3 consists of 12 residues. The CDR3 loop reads CASSLAEDVAFF. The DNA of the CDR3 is TGCGCCAGCAGCTTGGCGGAGGACGTAGCTTTCTTT.

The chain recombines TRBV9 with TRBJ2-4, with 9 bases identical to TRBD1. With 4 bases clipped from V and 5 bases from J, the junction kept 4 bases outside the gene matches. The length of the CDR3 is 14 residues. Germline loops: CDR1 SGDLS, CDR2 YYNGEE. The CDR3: CASSTRTGENIQYF. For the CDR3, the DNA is TGTGCCAGCAGCACTCGGACAGGGGAAAACATTCAGTACTTC.

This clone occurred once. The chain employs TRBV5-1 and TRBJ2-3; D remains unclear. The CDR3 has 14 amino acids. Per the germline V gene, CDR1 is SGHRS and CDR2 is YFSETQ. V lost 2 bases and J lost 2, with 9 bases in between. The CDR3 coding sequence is TGCGCCAGCAGCTTCGAAGAGGTCACAGATACGCAGTATTTT. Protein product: CASSFEEVTDTQYF.

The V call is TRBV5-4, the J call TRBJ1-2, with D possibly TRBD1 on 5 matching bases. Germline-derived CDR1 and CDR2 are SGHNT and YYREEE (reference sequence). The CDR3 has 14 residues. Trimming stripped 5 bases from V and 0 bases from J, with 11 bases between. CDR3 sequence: CASRGGTANYGYTF. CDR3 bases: TGTGCCAGCAGGGGCGGGACGGCTAACTATGGCTACACCTTC.

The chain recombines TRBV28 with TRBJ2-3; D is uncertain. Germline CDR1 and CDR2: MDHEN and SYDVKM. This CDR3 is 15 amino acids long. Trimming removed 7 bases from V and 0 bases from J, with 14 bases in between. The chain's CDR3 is CASKPRIPSTDTQYF. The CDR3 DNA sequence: TGTGCCAGCAAGCCCAGGATCCCAAGCACAGATACGCAGTATTTT. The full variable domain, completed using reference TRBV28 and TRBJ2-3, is DVKVTQSSRYLVKRTGEKVFLECVQDMDHENMFWYRQDPGLGLRLIYFSYDVKMKEKGDIPEGYSVSREKKERFSLILESASTNQTSMYLCASKPRIPSTDTQYFGPGTRLTVL.

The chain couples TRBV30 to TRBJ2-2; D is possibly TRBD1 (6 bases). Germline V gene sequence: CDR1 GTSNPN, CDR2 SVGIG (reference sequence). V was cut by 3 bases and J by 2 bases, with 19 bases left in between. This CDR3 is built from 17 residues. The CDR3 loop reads CAWSLRGIVFNTGELFF. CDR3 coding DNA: TGTGCCTGGAGCCTCAGGGGTATAGTCTTCAACACCGGGGAGCTGTTTTTT. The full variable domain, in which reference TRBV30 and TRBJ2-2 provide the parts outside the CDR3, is SQTIHQWPATLVQPVGSPLSLECTVEGTSNPNLYWYRQAAGRGLQLLFYSVGIGQISSEVPQNLSASRPQDRQFILSSKKLLLSDSGFYLCAWSLRGIVFNTGELFFGEGSRLTVL.

CDR3 protein: CASSLGDRLYSGANVLTF. In DNA, the CDR3 is TGTGCCAGCAGCTTGGGAGACAGACTGTACTCTGGGGCCAACGTCCTGACTTTC. This chain links TRBV5-6 with TRBJ2-6, with D perhaps TRBD1 (5 bases). Germline V gives CDR1 SGHDT, CDR2 YYEEEE. V lost 0 bases and J 0 bases, leaving 13 bases between the germline ends. This CDR3 contains 18 residues. Variable domain in full (rest from reference TRBV5-6 and TRBJ2-6): DAGVTQSPTHLIKTRGQQVTLRCSPKSGHDTVSWYQQALGQGPQFIFQYYEEEERQRGNFPDRFSGHQFPNYSSELNVNALLLGDSALYLCASSLGDRLYSGANVLTFGAGSRLTVL.

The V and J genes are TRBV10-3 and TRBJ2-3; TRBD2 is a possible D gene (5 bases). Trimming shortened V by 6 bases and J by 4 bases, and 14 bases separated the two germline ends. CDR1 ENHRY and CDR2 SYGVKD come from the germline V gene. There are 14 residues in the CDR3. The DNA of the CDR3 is TGTGCCATCAGGGCCGCACTAGATTCAGATACGCAGTATTTT. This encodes CAIRAALDSDTQYF.

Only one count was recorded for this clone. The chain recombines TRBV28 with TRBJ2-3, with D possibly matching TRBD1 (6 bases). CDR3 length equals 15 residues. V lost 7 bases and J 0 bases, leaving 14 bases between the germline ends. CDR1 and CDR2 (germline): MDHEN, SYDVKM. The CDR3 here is CASNTGTTSTDTQYF. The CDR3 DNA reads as TGTGCCAGCAACACCGGGACAACTAGCACAGATACGCAGTATTTT.

The CDR3 protein is CAISGSGSGANVLTF. CDR3 DNA: TGTGCCATCAGTGGGTCCGGCTCTGGGGCCAACGTCCTGACTTTC. The chain joins TRBV10-3 to TRBJ2-6; D unclear. Germline lookup yields CDR1 ENHRY and CDR2 SYGVKD. The CDR3 totals 15 residues. Trimming cost V 4 bases and J 0 bases, with 7 bases left between them.